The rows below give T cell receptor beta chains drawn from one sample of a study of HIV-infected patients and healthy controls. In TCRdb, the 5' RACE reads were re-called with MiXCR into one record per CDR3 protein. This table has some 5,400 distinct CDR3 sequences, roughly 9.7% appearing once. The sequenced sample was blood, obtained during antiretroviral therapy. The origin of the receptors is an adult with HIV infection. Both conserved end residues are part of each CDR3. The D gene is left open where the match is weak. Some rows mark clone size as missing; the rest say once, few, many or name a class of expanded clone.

CDR3 DNA: TGTGCCAGCGGGGGACAGTACGATGAGCAGTTCTTC
CDR3 protein: CASGGQYDEQFF
V gene: TRBV2
clone size: many
D gene: TRBD1
J gene: TRBJ2-1

CDR3 DNA: TGTGCCAGCAGCTTAGCGGCAGGGGGCGTAAAGAGATCCTACGAGCAGTACTTC
CDR3 protein: CASSLAAGGVKRSYEQYF
V gene: TRBV7-8
clone size: many
D gene: TRBD1
J gene: TRBJ2-7

CDR3 DNA: TGTGCCAGCGGAGCGGGAGCTTTGTCCTACGAGCAGTACTTC
CDR3 protein: CASGAGALSYEQYF
V gene: TRBV13
clone size: medium-sized
D gene: TRBD2
J gene: TRBJ2-7

CDR3 DNA: TGTGCCAGCACGGGGGCAAACGGCAATCAGCCCCAGCATTTT
CDR3 protein: CASTGANGNQPQHF
V gene: TRBV28
clone size: many
D gene: NA
J gene: TRBJ1-5

CDR3 DNA: TGTGCCAGCGTTCCGTTCTCTGGGGCCAACGTCCTGACTTTC
CDR3 protein: CASVPFSGANVLTF
V gene: TRBV7-9
clone size: many
D gene: NA
J gene: TRBJ2-6

CDR3 DNA: TGTGCCAGCAGTTTAGGAGGGGGTACTGAAGCTTTCTTT
CDR3 protein: CASSLGGGTEAFF
V gene: TRBV12-3/TRBV12-4
clone size: many
D gene: NA
J gene: TRBJ1-1

CDR3 DNA: TGTGCCAGCAGTCCTAGCGGGAGATCCTACAATGAGCAGTTCTTC
CDR3 protein: CASSPSGRSYNEQFF
V gene: TRBV7-8
clone size: NA
D gene: TRBD2
J gene: TRBJ2-1

CDR3 DNA: TGTGCCAGCAGCTGGACCTTCTACGAGCAGTACTTC
CDR3 protein: CASSWTFYEQYF
V gene: TRBV12-3/TRBV12-4
clone size: many
D gene: NA
J gene: TRBJ2-7

CDR3 DNA: TGTGCCAGCAGTGGTCTAACAGGACTCTCCTACGAGCAGTACTTC
CDR3 protein: CASSGLTGLSYEQYF
V gene: TRBV2
clone size: many
D gene: NA
J gene: TRBJ2-7

CDR3 DNA: TGTGCCAGTAGTACGACAGGTGTCTCCTACGAGCAGTACTTC
CDR3 protein: CASSTTGVSYEQYF
V gene: TRBV19
clone size: NA
D gene: NA
J gene: TRBJ2-7

CDR3 DNA: TGTGCCAGCAGTAGAGCGGGAGGGCCCTACAATGAGCAGTTCTTC
CDR3 protein: CASSRAGGPYNEQFF
V gene: TRBV28
clone size: few
D gene: TRBD2
J gene: TRBJ2-1

CDR3 DNA: TGTGCCACCAGTGGCGTCTCGGAACAAATTGGCGAGCAGTACTTC
CDR3 protein: CATSGVSEQIGEQYF
V gene: TRBV24-1
clone size: medium-sized
D gene: NA
J gene: TRBJ2-7

CDR3 DNA: TGTGCCAGCAGGCGGGACCACTACGAGCAGTACTTC
CDR3 protein: CASRRDHYEQYF
V gene: TRBV6-1
clone size: medium-sized
D gene: NA
J gene: TRBJ2-7

CDR3 DNA: TGTGCCAGCAGCGGCCCCGGAGTCCTTGGAGAGCAGTACTTC
CDR3 protein: CASSGPGVLGEQYF
V gene: TRBV9
clone size: few
D gene: NA
J gene: TRBJ2-7

CDR3 DNA: TGTGCCAGCAGCTTACTGAGGACTAGCGGCACAGATACGCAGTATTTT
CDR3 protein: CASSLLRTSGTDTQYF
V gene: TRBV13
clone size: medium-sized
D gene: TRBD2
J gene: TRBJ2-3

CDR3 DNA: TGTGCCAGCAGTCCACAAACCGGGACAGGGTTTTTTGGCTACACCTTC
CDR3 protein: CASSPQTGTGFFGYTF
V gene: TRBV6-5
clone size: large
D gene: TRBD1
J gene: TRBJ1-2

CDR3 DNA: TGTGCCAGCAGTCCTAGCGGGAGCGGGGATACGCAGTATTTT
CDR3 protein: CASSPSGSGDTQYF
V gene: TRBV6-5
clone size: many
D gene: TRBD2
J gene: TRBJ2-3

CDR3 DNA: TGTGCCAGCAGCTACGCACGTGGGAGGTACACTGAAGCTTTCTTT
CDR3 protein: CASSYARGRYTEAFF
V gene: TRBV11-2
clone size: medium-sized
D gene: NA
J gene: TRBJ1-1

CDR3 DNA: TGTGCCAGCAGTGTCAGGAACACTGAAGCTTTCTTT
CDR3 protein: CASSVRNTEAFF
V gene: TRBV12-3/TRBV12-4
clone size: medium-sized
D gene: NA
J gene: TRBJ1-1

CDR3 DNA: TGTGCCACCAGCCAGGGGTTCGGTAGCCCCTACAATGAGCAGTTCTTC
CDR3 protein: CATSQGFGSPYNEQFF
V gene: TRBV15
clone size: few
D gene: NA
J gene: TRBJ2-1

CDR3 DNA: TGTGCCAGCAGTCCACGACAGGGGCCGAACACTGAAGCTTTCTTT
CDR3 protein: CASSPRQGPNTEAFF
V gene: TRBV28
clone size: medium-sized
D gene: TRBD1
J gene: TRBJ1-1

CDR3 DNA: TGTGCCAGCAGCCCGGACAGCCCCAATGAGCAGTTCTTC
CDR3 protein: CASSPDSPNEQFF
V gene: TRBV14
clone size: many
D gene: NA
J gene: TRBJ2-1

CDR3 DNA: TGTGCCAGCTCAACAAAAGGGAATGAAAAACTGTTTTTT
CDR3 protein: CASSTKGNEKLFF
V gene: TRBV18
clone size: many
D gene: NA
J gene: TRBJ1-4

CDR3 DNA: TGTGCCAGCAGCTTAGATGCCGGGAGGGCCTACGAGCAGTACTTC
CDR3 protein: CASSLDAGRAYEQYF
V gene: TRBV7-8
clone size: many
D gene: TRBD2
J gene: TRBJ2-7

CDR3 DNA: TGTGCCAGCAGTGAAGGGACAGGGAGCAATCAGCCCCAGCATTTT
CDR3 protein: CASSEGTGSNQPQHF
V gene: TRBV6-1
clone size: medium-sized
D gene: TRBD1
J gene: TRBJ1-5

CDR3 DNA: TGTGCCAGCAGCTTAAACGGACCTTTGAACACTGAAGCTTTCTTT
CDR3 protein: CASSLNGPLNTEAFF
V gene: TRBV7-3
clone size: medium-sized
D gene: NA
J gene: TRBJ1-1

CDR3 DNA: TGTGCCAGCAGCCTTCAGGGGGCTGAAGCTTTCTTT
CDR3 protein: CASSLQGAEAFF
V gene: TRBV11-2
clone size: NA
D gene: TRBD1
J gene: TRBJ1-1

CDR3 DNA: TGTGCCAGCAGCTTGGGACAGTTCAATGAGCAGTTCTTC
CDR3 protein: CASSLGQFNEQFF
V gene: TRBV7-9
clone size: NA
D gene: TRBD1
J gene: TRBJ2-1

CDR3 DNA: TGTGCCAGCAGTTCTGGAGGAGATACGCAGTATTTT
CDR3 protein: CASSSGGDTQYF
V gene: TRBV7-8
clone size: many
D gene: NA
J gene: TRBJ2-3

CDR3 DNA: TGTGCCAGCTCACCACAAACAGGGGCTGAAGCTTTCTTT
CDR3 protein: CASSPQTGAEAFF
V gene: TRBV18
clone size: medium-sized
D gene: TRBD1
J gene: TRBJ1-1

CDR3 DNA: TGTGCCAGCAGCCAAGGGGAGGGGCCGAACACTGAAGCTTTCTTT
CDR3 protein: CASSQGEGPNTEAFF
V gene: TRBV4-2
clone size: few
D gene: NA
J gene: TRBJ1-1

CDR3 DNA: TGTGCCAGCAGCTTGTTGAGAGAGTATAGCACTGAAGCTTTCTTT
CDR3 protein: CASSLLREYSTEAFF
V gene: TRBV5-6
clone size: many
D gene: NA
J gene: TRBJ1-1

CDR3 DNA: TGTGCCAGCAGCTTAGGTCACACCGGGGAGCTGTTTTTT
CDR3 protein: CASSLGHTGELFF
V gene: TRBV7-6
clone size: NA
D gene: NA
J gene: TRBJ2-2

CDR3 DNA: TGTGCCAGCAGCTTAGTCCGGTTGACAGATACGCAGTATTTT
CDR3 protein: CASSLVRLTDTQYF
V gene: TRBV7-2
clone size: few
D gene: NA
J gene: TRBJ2-3

CDR3 DNA: TGTGCCAGCAGTGAATTCTCAGGTCAGGGAAACACTGAAGCTTTCTTT
CDR3 protein: CASSEFSGQGNTEAFF
V gene: TRBV25-1
clone size: NA
D gene: NA
J gene: TRBJ1-1

CDR3 DNA: TGTGCCACCAGTGAAATTCCGGGACACGGAAGGGAGACCCAGTACTTC
CDR3 protein: CATSEIPGHGRETQYF
V gene: TRBV24-1
clone size: few
D gene: NA
J gene: TRBJ2-5

CDR3 DNA: TGTGCCAGCAGGGAAGGGGGCACTGAAGCTTTCTTT
CDR3 protein: CASREGGTEAFF
V gene: TRBV2
clone size: many
D gene: NA
J gene: TRBJ1-1

CDR3 DNA: TGTGCCAGCAGGGGTGGGTGGGGCTCCTACAATGAGCAGTTCTTC
CDR3 protein: CASRGGWGSYNEQFF
V gene: TRBV6-5
clone size: many
D gene: NA
J gene: TRBJ2-1

CDR3 DNA: TGCGCCAGCAACTCTGAAACTCTCCTCTGGGATAGCAATCAGCCCCAGCATTTT
CDR3 protein: CASNSETLLWDSNQPQHF
V gene: TRBV5-1
clone size: medium-sized
D gene: NA
J gene: TRBJ1-5

CDR3 DNA: TGCAGTGCTAGAGAATTACTAAGCGGGAGGGGGTACAATGAGCAGTTCTTC
CDR3 protein: CSARELLSGRGYNEQFF
V gene: TRBV20-1
clone size: many
D gene: TRBD2
J gene: TRBJ2-1